This record looks at one T cell receptor beta chain sequence and its context. CDR1 SEHNR and CDR2 FQNEAQ come from the germline V gene (reference sequence). The CDR3 has 15 residues. The V end was cut by 3 bases, the J end by 4 bases, with 13 bases between. The assay was immunoSEQ multiplex PCR, and TCRdb's table has in-frame clones only and misses some. The repertoire includes fewer than 1 million clones, about 96% of them detected once, and around 0.21% sits in the top ten. Naive CD8 cells were CD45RO-negative, positively selected for CCR7, excluding terminally differentiated effector memory CD45RA+ cells. This sample was included in a study of shared clonotypes between healthy human individuals.

Sequencing was carried out using naive CD8+ T cells sorted from blood. The TCR sequence derives from a man aged 25 to 45 in good health. The chain links TRBV7-9 to TRBJ2-1; tentatively, D is TRBD1 (6 bases). CDR3 DNA sequence: TGTGCCAGCAGCTTGGTGGAGACAGGTTACAATGAGCAGTTCTTC. It translates to CASSLVETGYNEQFF. Together with reference TRBV7-9 and TRBJ2-1, the CDR3 gives the full variable domain: DTGVSQNPRHKITKRGQNVTFRCDPISEHNRLYWYRQTLGQGPEFLTYFQNEAQLEKSRLLSDRFSAERPKGSFSTLEIQRTEQGDSAMYLCASSLVETGYNEQFFGPGTRLTVL.